The present T cell receptor (beta chain) was sequenced within a study of cytotoxic CD8 clonotypes in ibrutinib-treated CLL. CDR3 length: 15 residues. CDR1 is MNHNS and CDR2 is SASEGT in the germline V gene. V lost 1 base and J 8 bases, leaving 17 bases between the germline ends. The method was immunoSEQ multiplex PCR; TCRdb's version includes in-frame clones alone and lacks a portion of them. The table shows 60,000 to 75,000 clones, with about nine tenths occurring only once. This specimen was PBMCs, taken after 12 months of ibrutinib treatment. This rearrangement joins TRBV6-1 to TRBJ1-2; D may be TRBD1 (5 bases). The clonotype originates from a human donor with chronic lymphocytic leukemia. Here the CDR3 reads CASSEGAYGARGYTF. For the CDR3, the DNA is TGTGCCAGCAGTGAAGGGGCCTACGGGGCGCGGGGCTACACCTTC.